These 31 T cell receptor beta chains originate from one sample sequenced in a study of T cells in Graves' hyperthyroidism and ophthalmopathy. There were TCR beta CDR3 regions amplified from RNA transcripts. An initial round of RT-PCR targeting the TCR CDR3 relied on the HTBI primer set. Each CDR3 protein gets one entry after TCRdb re-called the multiplex PCR reads with MiXCR. This table has about 350,000 distinct CDR3 sequences, roughly 15% appearing once. The specimen was blood. These TCRs come from a woman between 55 and 75 years old with Graves' ophthalmopathy.

This clonotype was seen repeatedly, ten times or more. V is TRBV12-3 or TRBV12-4 and J is TRBJ2-3; the D is unclear. Trimming cost V 1 base and J 6 bases, with 14 bases left between them. This CDR3 comprises 15 residues. The CDR3 spells CASSLDGVGSDTQYF. CDR3 nucleotide sequence: TGTGCCAGCAGTTTAGATGGGGTAGGCTCCGATACGCAGTATTTT.

V and J are TRBV5-1 and TRBJ2-7; D gene unclear. Germline CDR1 reads SGHRS; CDR2 reads YFSETQ. V lost 1 base and J lost 6, with 20 bases in between. This CDR3 comprises 16 residues. CDR3 sequence (DNA): TGCGCCAGCAGCTTGAACCCGACCATGTCTCCCCTCGAGCAGTACTTC. This gives the protein CASSLNPTMSPLEQYF.

This clonotype was detected ten times or more. This chain links TRBV5-1 with TRBJ2-7; TRBD1 is a possible D gene (6 bases). Germline V lookup: CDR1 SGHRS, CDR2 YFSETQ. CDR3 size: 15 residues. Trimming cost V 0 bases and J 3 bases, with 13 bases left between them. CDR3 amino acids: CASSLEWGRNYEQYF. The CDR3 DNA is TGCGCCAGCAGCTTGGAGTGGGGGCGGAACTACGAGCAGTACTTC. Variable domain in full (rest from reference TRBV5-1 and TRBJ2-7): KAGVTQTPRYLIKTRGQQVTLSCSPISGHRSVSWYQQTPGQGLQFLFEYFSETQRNKGNFPGRFSGRQFSNSRSEMNVSTLELGDSALYLCASSLEWGRNYEQYFGPGTRLTVT.

V usage is TRBV25-1 and J usage is TRBJ1-5; possible D gene TRBD1, 5 bases. With 4 bases removed from V and 0 bases from J, the gap between germline ends came to 10 bases. Germline V gives CDR1 MGHDK, CDR2 SYGVNS. The CDR3 runs to 15 residues. The CDR3 is CASSGGKYSNQPQHF. DNA of the CDR3: TGTGCCAGCAGTGGGGGGAAATATAGCAATCAGCCCCAGCATTTT.

This clonotype came up many times. V gene TRBV30 combines with J gene TRBJ2-7; D uncertain. V was cut by 4 bases and J by 2 bases, with 6 bases left in between. From germline, CDR1 is GTSNPN and CDR2 SVGIG (reference sequence). This CDR3 is built from 11 residues. CDR3 residues: CAWKQTYEQYF. CDR3 DNA sequence: TGTGCCTGGAAACAGACCTACGAGCAGTACTTC.

At least ten counts were recorded for this clonotype. The DNA of the CDR3 is TGCGCCAGCAGCTTGGGACGGGACACAGATACGCAGTATTTT. Residues: CASSLGRDTDTQYF. The gene calls are TRBV5-1 and TRBJ2-3, with D tentatively TRBD2 (5 bases). CDR3 length equals 14 residues. CDR1 and CDR2 from the germline V gene are SGHRS and YFSETQ. Deletions cut 0 bases from V and 2 bases from J, with 7 bases between.

The CDR3 DNA reads TGTGCCAGCAGACGTGGGGAGAGCACTGAAGCTTTCTTT. Encoded protein: CASRRGESTEAFF. This chain connects TRBV6-1 to TRBJ1-1; the D is unclear. CDR3 length: 13 amino acids. Germline CDR1 reads MNHNS; CDR2 reads SASEGT. Trimming left V 6 bases short and J 4 bases short, with 12 bases between.

Ten or more counts support this clonotype. This chain connects TRBV7-2 to TRBJ2-7; D unresolved. Per the germline V gene, CDR1 is SGHTA and CDR2 is FQGNSA. V lost 7 bases to trimming and J lost 3 bases, with 16 bases between them. The CDR3 consists of 14 residues. DNA for the CDR3: TGTGCCAGCACCTCTAGGGTCCAGAACTACGAGCAGTACTTC. It codes for CASTSRVQNYEQYF.

This clonotype was detected ten times or more. This rearrangement joins TRBV11-2 to TRBJ2-3; TRBD2 agrees at 8 bases. The CDR3 extends over 15 amino acids. V lost 5 bases, J lost 1 base, and 5 bases stayed unmatched. Germline assignment: CDR1 SGHAT and CDR2 FQNNGV. The CDR3 DNA is TGTGCCAGCAGCATACTAGCGGACGGCACAGATACGCAGTATTTT. It translates to CASSILADGTDTQYF.

This clonotype was seen many times. The J gene is TRBJ2-1, the V gene TRBV11-1; 8 bases map to TRBD1. The CDR3 has 14 residues. The germline V gene has CDR1 SGHAT and CDR2 FQDESV (reference sequence). V gave up 4 bases and J gave up 8 bases; unmatched junction bases: 7. CDR3 in DNA: TGTGCCAGCAGCTCGACAGGGGTATCGGATGAGCAGTTCTTC. Amino acid sequence: CASSSTGVSDEQFF.

In nucleotides, the CDR3 is TGTGCCAGCAGCTTTTCGACAGGGGTCCTCCGGAACACCGGGGAGCTGTTTTTT. Translating gives CASSFSTGVLRNTGELFF. The V and J genes are TRBV7-9 and TRBJ2-2, with 8 bases that match TRBD1. V was clipped by 3 bases and J by 1 base; unmatched bases: 10. Per germline, CDR1 SEHNR and CDR2 FQNEAQ (reference sequence). The CDR3 is 18 amino acids.

This chain's CDR3 is CASSQPGTGNVETQYF. As DNA, the CDR3 is TGTGCCAGCAGCCAACCTGGGACAGGGAACGTAGAGACCCAGTACTTC. This chain links TRBV14 with TRBJ2-5; 9 bases line up with TRBD1. The CDR3 has 16 amino acids. CDR1 SGHDN and CDR2 FVKESK come from the germline V gene. The V and J ends lost 2 bases and 4 bases, in that order; junction bases with no gene match: 8.

This clonotype has ten or more counts. V and J are TRBV30 and TRBJ1-2, with D unresolved. The V end was cut by 1 base, the J end by 13 bases, with 13 bases between. The CDR3 sequence is 11 residues long. From germline, CDR1 is GTSNPN and CDR2 SVGIG (reference sequence). The CDR3 sequence: CAWSESGLCTF. The CDR3 coding sequence is TGTGCCTGGAGTGAATCCGGCCTCTGCACCTTC.

The rearrangement joins TRBV29-1 to TRBJ2-7; D perhaps matches TRBD2 (5 bases). V was shortened by 4 bases and J by 6 bases, with 7 bases between the two germline ends. This CDR3 has 10 residues. Germline CDR1 and CDR2: SQVTM and ANQGSEA. CDR3 sequence: CSVVGSEQYF. CDR3 bases: TGCAGCGTTGTGGGGAGCGAGCAGTACTTC.

Many counts were recorded for this clonotype. The rearrangement uses TRBV5-1 and TRBJ2-5, with a weak D call TRBD1 (6 bases). The germline V and J ends were trimmed by 2 bases and 2 bases, with 10 bases remaining between them. In germline, CDR1 is SGHRS, CDR2 YFSETQ. The CDR3 extends over 14 amino acids. CDR3 protein: CASSFYGTQETQYF. The CDR3, as DNA: TGCGCCAGCAGCTTCTATGGGACACAAGAGACCCAGTACTTC.

This clonotype was found a few times. The V gene is TRBV10-3, the J gene TRBJ1-2, with TRBD1 as a possible D gene (5 bases). CDR3 length: 15 residues. Trimming took 6 bases from V and 7 from J, leaving 21 bases between them. Germline assignment: CDR1 ENHRY and CDR2 SYGVKD. The chain's CDR3 is CAIRASEGPTGGYTF. CDR3 in DNA: TGTGCCATCAGGGCGAGCGAGGGGCCAACAGGTGGCTACACCTTC.

In its sample, this clonotype was seen a few times. This chain uses TRBV4-1 with TRBJ2-1; 9 bases line up with TRBD2. This CDR3 comprises 16 residues. With V trimmed by 5 bases and J by 0 bases, 5 bases remained unmatched. Germline CDR1 reads MGHRA; CDR2 reads YSYEKL. Here the CDR3 DNA reads TGCGCCAGCAGCGCGACTAGCGGATTCTCCTACAATGAGCAGTTCTTC. This codes for CASSATSGFSYNEQFF.

This clonotype was observed many times. This sequence joins TRBV5-1 and TRBJ2-7; 8 bases align to TRBD2. CDR3 length: 14 amino acids. With 4 bases clipped from V and 6 bases from J, the junction kept 9 bases outside the gene matches. The germline gives CDR1 SGHRS, CDR2 YFSETQ. CDR3 sequence reads: CASSGPGLVGEQYF. The CDR3 bases are TGCGCCAGCAGCGGCCCGGGACTAGTTGGCGAGCAGTACTTC.

This clonotype was observed at least ten times. The chain employs TRBV7-8 and TRBJ2-1; possible D gene TRBD2, 6 bases. Germline CDR1 SGHVS, CDR2 FQNEAQ. Trimming pared 5 bases from V and 0 bases from J, leaving 14 bases between. The CDR3 loop spans 16 amino acids. The CDR3 reads CASSHLAGRSYNEQFF. As DNA, the CDR3 is TGTGCCAGCAGCCACCTGGCGGGGCGCTCCTACAATGAGCAGTTCTTC.

This clonotype has ten or more counts. The rearrangement joins TRBV3-1 to TRBJ1-4; D uncertain. Trimming left V 0 bases short and J 7 bases short, with 12 bases between. CDR1 is LGHDT, CDR2 YNNKEL, per germline (reference sequence). The CDR3 contains 15 residues. The CDR3 is CASSQELGVREKLFF. The DNA for the CDR3 is TGTGCCAGCAGCCAAGAACTCGGGGTCCGTGAAAAACTGTTTTTT. The full variable domain, its missing parts supplied by reference TRBV3-1 and TRBJ1-4, is DTAVSQTPKYLVTQMGNDKSIKCEQNLGHDTMYWYKQDSKKFLKIMFSYNNKELIINETVPNRFSPKSPDKAHLNLHINSLELGDSAVYFCASSQELGVREKLFFGSGTQLSVL.

The chain has TRBV6-1 and TRBJ2-7, with 7 bases lining up with TRBD1. The V gene's germline CDR1 is MNHNS and CDR2 SASEGT. V lost 6 bases to trimming and J lost 4 bases; unmatched junction nucleotides: 12. The CDR3 runs to 15 residues. CDR3 residues: CASRPRAGGVYEQYF. The CDR3 DNA is TGTGCCAGCAGACCCCGGGCAGGGGGTGTGTACGAGCAGTACTTC.

This clonotype was detected many times. The V and J genes are TRBV11-2 and TRBJ2-1, with 8 bases aligning to TRBD2. This CDR3 is built from 14 residues. The J segment lost 3 bases and the V segment lost 5 bases, leaving 3 bases of the junction unmatched. The germline V gene encodes CDR1 SGHAT and CDR2 FQNNGV. For the CDR3, the DNA is TGTGCCAGCAGCAGAAGCGGGAGCTACAATGAGCAGTTCTTC. It codes for CASSRSGSYNEQFF.

This clonotype was counted a few times. V gene TRBV28 combines with J gene TRBJ2-6; maybe TRBD1 (6 bases). Trimming took 2 bases from V and 0 from J, leaving 14 bases between them. The CDR3 loop spans 18 amino acids. In germline, CDR1 is MDHEN, CDR2 SYDVKM. DNA for the CDR3: TGTGCCAGCAGTTTACCCACCGGGACAAGCTCTGGGGCCAACGTCCTGACTTTC. It codes for CASSLPTGTSSGANVLTF.

This clonotype has only a few counts. This rearrangement joins TRBV28 to TRBJ2-7; perhaps TRBD1 as D (5 bases). V was trimmed by 6 bases and J by 7 bases, leaving 25 bases between them. Germline V gene lookup returns CDR1 MDHEN and CDR2 SYDVKM. The CDR3 runs 16 residues. CDR3 amino acids: CASSSAAPPDISEQYF. The DNA of the CDR3 is TGTGCCAGCAGCTCCGCCGCGCCCCCGGACATCTCTGAGCAGTACTTC.

The table lists this clonotype with many counts. This sequence joins TRBV30 and TRBJ2-7, with TRBD2 as a possible D gene (6 bases). The germline V gene has CDR1 GTSNPN and CDR2 SVGIG (reference sequence). V was clipped by 2 bases and J by 1 base, with 18 bases between them. The CDR3 extends over 16 amino acids. The CDR3 protein is CAWSPASGAGSYEQYF. In nucleotides, the CDR3 is TGTGCCTGGAGTCCAGCATCTGGAGCGGGTTCCTACGAGCAGTACTTC. Together with reference TRBV30 and TRBJ2-7, the CDR3 gives the full variable domain: SQTIHQWPATLVQPVGSPLSLECTVEGTSNPNLYWYRQAAGRGLQLLFYSVGIGQISSEVPQNLSASRPQDRQFILSSKKLLLSDSGFYLCAWSPASGAGSYEQYFGPGTRLTVT.

This clonotype was counted ten times or more. The rearrangement joins TRBV28 to TRBJ2-2; 7 bases map to TRBD1. Germline values: CDR1 MDHEN, CDR2 SYDVKM. The CDR3 contains 15 residues. V lost 4 bases to trimming and J lost 6 bases; unmatched junction nucleotides: 8. The CDR3 spells CASSYRQGRSGELFF. In nucleotides, the CDR3 is TGTGCCAGCAGTTACCGACAGGGTCGGTCCGGGGAGCTGTTTTTT.

This clonotype was detected ten times or more. The V gene is TRBV27, the J gene TRBJ1-1; the D is unclear. Germline CDR1 and CDR2: MNHEY and SMNVEV (reference sequence). V dropped 4 bases and J dropped 2 bases, with 11 bases sitting between them. This CDR3 has 14 residues. The CDR3 nucleotides read TGTGCCAGCAGTTCCCCCAGCAGAAACACTGAAGCTTTCTTT. Its translation: CASSSPSRNTEAFF.

At least ten counts were recorded for this clonotype. V usage is TRBV2 and J usage is TRBJ2-7, with D possibly called TRBD1 or TRBD2 (5 bases each). V dropped 6 bases and J dropped 5 bases, with 14 bases sitting between them. The CDR3 consists of 13 residues. The V gene's germline CDR1 is SNHLY and CDR2 FYNNEI. In DNA, the CDR3 is TGTGCCAGCAGGGGACCGAGGTACCACGAGCAGTACTTC. Its translation: CASRGPRYHEQYF.

This clonotype was observed many times. The V and J genes are TRBV27 and TRBJ2-3; 10 positions agree with TRBD2. The CDR3 loop spans 15 amino acids. Germline CDR1 reads MNHEY; CDR2 reads SMNVEV (reference sequence). V gave up 5 bases and J gave up 0 bases; unmatched junction bases: 2. This chain's CDR3 is CASSETSGSTDTQYF. The CDR3 nucleotides read TGTGCCAGCAGTGAGACTAGCGGGAGCACAGATACGCAGTATTTT.

CDR3 protein: CSVAMGSGISETQYF. The CDR3 nucleotides read TGCAGCGTTGCTATGGGTAGCGGGATCTCAGAGACCCAGTACTTC. This chain links TRBV29-1 with TRBJ2-5, with 8 bases fitting TRBD2. Germline V CDR1 and CDR2: SQVTM, ANQGSEA. V lost 4 bases to trimming and J lost 4 bases; unmatched junction nucleotides: 11. The CDR3 totals 15 residues.

The chain couples TRBV20-1 to TRBJ2-1, with TRBD2 matching over 10 bases. Unmatched junction bases numbered 3, after V lost 2 bases and J lost 5 bases. Germline loops: CDR1 DFQATT, CDR2 SNEGSKA (reference sequence). The CDR3 spans 14 residues. CDR3 coding DNA: TGCAGTGCTAGATCACTAGCGGGAAACAATGAGCAGTTCTTC. This sequence encodes CSARSLAGNNEQFF.